The clone carrying this TCR beta chain showed up many times. The antigen is not known. Germline V gene lookup returns CDR1 SGHRS and CDR2 YFSETQ. V gave up 5 bases and J gave up 4 bases; unmatched junction bases: 6. CDR3 length equals 14 residues. The diagnoses drew upon clinical symptoms, serum thyroxine and TRAb, thyroid ultrasound and orbital computed tomography. The study collected blood at first hyperthyroidism diagnosis, before any ophthalmopathy symptoms arose. PBMCs were collected from a roughly 9.7 ml volume of fresh peripheral blood. Researchers took RNA transcripts and amplified the TCR beta CDR3 regions from them. First-round RT-PCR of the TCR CDR3 relied on the HTBI primer set. TCRdb redid the calling of the multiplex PCR reads with MiXCR, one entry per CDR3 protein. The sample yields about 280,000 distinct CDR3 sequences, less than 30% seen once. This entry belongs to a study of T cells in Graves' hyperthyroidism and ophthalmopathy.

Notes on the study in general: In simple terms, a model built on 13 V-J features told ophthalmopathy apart from stable hyperthyroidism.

The chain links TRBV5-1 to TRBJ2-4, with 7 bases matching TRBD1. Sequences were obtained from blood. This TCR derives from a man aged 35-49 years with Graves' hyperthyroidism that later progressed to Graves' ophthalmopathy. CDR3 DNA sequence: TGCGCCAGCAGTCCCGGGACAGAAAAAAACATTCAGTACTTC. It encodes CASSPGTEKNIQYF.